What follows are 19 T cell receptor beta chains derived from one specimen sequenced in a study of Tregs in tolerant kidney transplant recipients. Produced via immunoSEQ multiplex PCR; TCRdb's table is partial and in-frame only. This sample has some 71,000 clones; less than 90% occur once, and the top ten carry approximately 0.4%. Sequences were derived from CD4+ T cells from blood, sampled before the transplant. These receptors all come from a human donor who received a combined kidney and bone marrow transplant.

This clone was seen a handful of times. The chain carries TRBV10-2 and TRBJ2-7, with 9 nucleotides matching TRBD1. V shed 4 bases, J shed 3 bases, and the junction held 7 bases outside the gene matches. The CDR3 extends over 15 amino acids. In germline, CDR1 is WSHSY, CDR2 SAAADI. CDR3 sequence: CASSGGQGPLYEQYF. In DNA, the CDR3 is TGCGCCAGCAGTGGAGGACAGGGGCCCCTCTACGAGCAGTACTTC.

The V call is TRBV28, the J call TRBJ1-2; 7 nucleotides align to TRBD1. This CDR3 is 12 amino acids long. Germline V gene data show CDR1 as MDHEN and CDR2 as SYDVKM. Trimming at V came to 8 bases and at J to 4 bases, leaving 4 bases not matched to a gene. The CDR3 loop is CASQGVSYGYTF. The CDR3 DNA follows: TGTGCCAGCCAGGGGGTTTCCTATGGCTACACCTTC.

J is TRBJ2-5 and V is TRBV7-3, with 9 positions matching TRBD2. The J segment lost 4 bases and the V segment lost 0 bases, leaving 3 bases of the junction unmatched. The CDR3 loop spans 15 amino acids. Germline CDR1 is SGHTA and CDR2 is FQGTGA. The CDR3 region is CASSLTSGSLETQYF. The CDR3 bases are TGTGCCAGCAGCTTAACTAGCGGGAGCCTAGAGACCCAGTACTTC.

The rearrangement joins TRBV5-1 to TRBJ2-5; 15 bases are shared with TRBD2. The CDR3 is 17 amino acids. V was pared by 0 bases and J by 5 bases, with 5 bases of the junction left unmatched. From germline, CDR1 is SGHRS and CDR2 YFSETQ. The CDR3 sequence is CASSLVGLAGGGETQYF. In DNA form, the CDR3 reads TGCGCCAGCAGCTTGGTGGGACTAGCGGGAGGCGGGGAGACCCAGTACTTC.

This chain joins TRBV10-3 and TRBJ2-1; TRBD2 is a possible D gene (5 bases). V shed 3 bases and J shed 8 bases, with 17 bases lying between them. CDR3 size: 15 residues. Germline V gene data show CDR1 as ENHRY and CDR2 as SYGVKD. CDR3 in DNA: TGTGCCATCAGTGACTCAGGACTCCGGGTCGATGAGCAGTTCTTC. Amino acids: CAISDSGLRVDEQFF.

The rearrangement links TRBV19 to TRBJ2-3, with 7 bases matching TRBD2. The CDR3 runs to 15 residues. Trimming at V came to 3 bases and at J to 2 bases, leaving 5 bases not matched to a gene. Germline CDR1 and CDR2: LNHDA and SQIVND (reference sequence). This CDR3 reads CASSIILAITDTQYF. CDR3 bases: TGTGCCAGTAGTATCATACTAGCGATCACAGATACGCAGTATTTT.

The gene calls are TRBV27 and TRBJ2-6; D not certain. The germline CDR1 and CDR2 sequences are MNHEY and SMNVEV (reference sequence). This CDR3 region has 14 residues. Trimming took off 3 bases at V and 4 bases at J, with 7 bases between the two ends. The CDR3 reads CASSFLFGANVLTF. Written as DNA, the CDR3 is TGTGCCAGCAGTTTCTTATTCGGGGCCAACGTCCTGACTTTC.

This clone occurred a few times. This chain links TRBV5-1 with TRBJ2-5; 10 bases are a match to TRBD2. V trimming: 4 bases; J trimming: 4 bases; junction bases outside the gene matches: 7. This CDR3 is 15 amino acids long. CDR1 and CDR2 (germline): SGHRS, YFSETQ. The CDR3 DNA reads TGCGCCAGCAGCCCGGGGACTAGCGATGGAGAGACCCAGTACTTC. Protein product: CASSPGTSDGETQYF.

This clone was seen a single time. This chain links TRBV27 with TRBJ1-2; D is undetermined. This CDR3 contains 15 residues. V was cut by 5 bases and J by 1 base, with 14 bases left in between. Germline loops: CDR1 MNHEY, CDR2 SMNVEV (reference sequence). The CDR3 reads CASSTQRDYNYGYTF. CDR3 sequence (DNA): TGTGCCAGCAGTACCCAGCGAGATTATAACTATGGCTACACCTTC.

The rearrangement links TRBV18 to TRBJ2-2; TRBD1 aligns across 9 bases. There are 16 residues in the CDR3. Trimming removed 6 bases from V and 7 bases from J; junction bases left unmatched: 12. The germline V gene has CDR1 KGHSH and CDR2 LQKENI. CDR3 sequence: CASSGTGGAPGGELFF. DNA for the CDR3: TGTGCCAGCTCCGGAACAGGGGGCGCTCCGGGCGGGGAGCTGTTTTTT.

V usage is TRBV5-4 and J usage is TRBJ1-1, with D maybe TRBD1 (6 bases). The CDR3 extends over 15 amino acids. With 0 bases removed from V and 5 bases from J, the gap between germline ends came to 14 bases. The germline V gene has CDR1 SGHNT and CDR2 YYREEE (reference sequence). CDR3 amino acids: CASSLVGARGTEAFF. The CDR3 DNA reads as TGTGCCAGCAGCTTGGTGGGGGCTAGAGGAACTGAAGCTTTCTTT.

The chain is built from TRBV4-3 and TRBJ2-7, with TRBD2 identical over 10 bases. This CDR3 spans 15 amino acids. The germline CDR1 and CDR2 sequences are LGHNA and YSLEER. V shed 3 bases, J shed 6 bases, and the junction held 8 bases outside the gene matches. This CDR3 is CASSQTYLAGVEQYF. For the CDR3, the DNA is TGCGCCAGCAGCCAGACTTATCTAGCGGGGGTCGAGCAGTACTTC.

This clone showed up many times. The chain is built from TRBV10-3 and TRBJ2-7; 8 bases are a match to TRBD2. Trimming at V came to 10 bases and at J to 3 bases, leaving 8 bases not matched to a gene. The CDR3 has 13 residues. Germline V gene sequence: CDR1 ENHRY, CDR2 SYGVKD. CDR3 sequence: CATGSGTSYEQYF. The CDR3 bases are TGTGCCACCGGCTCCGGGACTAGCTACGAGCAGTACTTC.

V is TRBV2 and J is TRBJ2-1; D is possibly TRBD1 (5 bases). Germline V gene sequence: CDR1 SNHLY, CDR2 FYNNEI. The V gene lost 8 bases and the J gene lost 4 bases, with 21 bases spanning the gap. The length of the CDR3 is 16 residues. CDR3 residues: CASASGILGPYNEQFF. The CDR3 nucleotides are TGTGCCAGCGCGTCCGGCATTCTGGGGCCTTACAATGAGCAGTTCTTC.

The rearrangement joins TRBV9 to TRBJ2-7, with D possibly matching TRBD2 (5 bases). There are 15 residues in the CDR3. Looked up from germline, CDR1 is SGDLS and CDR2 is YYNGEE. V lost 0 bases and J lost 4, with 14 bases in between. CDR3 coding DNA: TGTGCCAGCAGCGTAGGGGAACTCCCGGGGTACGAGCAGTACTTC. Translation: CASSVGELPGYEQYF.

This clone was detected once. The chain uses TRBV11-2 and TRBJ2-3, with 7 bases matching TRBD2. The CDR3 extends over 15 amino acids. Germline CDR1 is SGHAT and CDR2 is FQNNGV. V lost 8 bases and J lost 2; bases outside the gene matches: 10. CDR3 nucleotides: TGTGCCAGCCTCCGCGGGGGACGGGACACAGATACGCAGTATTTT. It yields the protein CASLRGGRDTDTQYF.

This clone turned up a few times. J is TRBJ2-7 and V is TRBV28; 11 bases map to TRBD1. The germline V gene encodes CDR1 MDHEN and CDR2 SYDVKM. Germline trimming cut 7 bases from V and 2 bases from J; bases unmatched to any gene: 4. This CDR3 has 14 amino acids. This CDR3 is CASTPGQGAYEQYF. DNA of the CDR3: TGTGCCAGCACCCCGGGACAGGGGGCCTACGAGCAGTACTTC.

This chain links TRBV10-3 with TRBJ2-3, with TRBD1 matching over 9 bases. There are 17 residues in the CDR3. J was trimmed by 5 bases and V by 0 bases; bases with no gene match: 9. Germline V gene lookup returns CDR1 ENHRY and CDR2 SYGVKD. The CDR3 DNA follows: TGTGCCATCAGTGAGTCTAAGGGACAGGGTTCGGGAGATACGCAGTATTTT. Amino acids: CAISESKGQGSGDTQYF.

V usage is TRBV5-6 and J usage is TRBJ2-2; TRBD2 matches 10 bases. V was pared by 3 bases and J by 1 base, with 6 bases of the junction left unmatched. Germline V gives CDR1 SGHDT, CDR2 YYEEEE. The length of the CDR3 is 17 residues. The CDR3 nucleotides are TGTGCCAGCAGCTCCGGACTAGCGGCCTTGAACACCGGGGAGCTGTTTTTT. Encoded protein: CASSSGLAALNTGELFF.